The source of this T cell receptor beta chain is a study of human T cells and chemical hapten exposure. Noted time point: healthy volunteer bleed at 2 weeks. The authors extracted total RNA from unfractionated whole blood. CDR1 is SNHLY, CDR2 FYNNEI, per germline. The CDR3 sequence is 13 residues long. Trimming removed 6 bases from V and 7 bases from J; junction bases left unmatched: 4. MiXCR, applied by TCRdb to the RACE reads, yields one record per CDR3 protein. The sample consists of 45,000 or so distinct CDR3 sequences, 4.4% of them appearing once. This TCR was sampled from a human donor in good health. Some clones in this sample may be carry-over from other donors' samples. The source material was whole blood. The rearrangement uses TRBV2 and TRBJ2-1; 9 bases fit TRBD2. CDR3 nucleotides: TGTGCCAGCAGGCGGGAGGGTAAAAATGAGCAGTTCTTC. This sequence encodes CASRREGKNEQFF.